A selection of T cell receptor beta chains follows, all from one sample in a study of vaccination and CD4 T cells after COVID-19. These receptors are not linked to any known antigen. A single record per CDR3 protein comes from TCRdb applying MiXCR to the PCR reads. Of more than 4,500 distinct CDR3 sequences listed, less than 35% are singletons. The source material was CD4+ T cells from blood, cultured in vitro. The origin of the receptors is a human donor in good health. Each CDR3 is given without its conserved first and last residue. Fields, in order: clone size, J gene, V gene, CDR3 protein. Some rows have no size entry. The others give once, few or many, or a class for an expanded clone.

>few|TRBJ2-5|TRBV5-4
ASSLQETQY
>NA|TRBJ2-7|TRBV7-6
ASSLGDFDSYEQY
>few|TRBJ1-3|TRBV20-1
SAFGGFSSGNTIY
>NA|TRBJ2-2|TRBV6-2/TRBV6-3
ASRTGPGELF
>medium-sized|TRBJ1-2|TRBV6-1
ASSLGENYGYT
>medium-sized|TRBJ1-6|TRBV20-1
SAIHRGPPSPLH
>few|TRBJ1-6|TRBV27
ASRTSGTYNSPLH
>few|TRBJ2-2|TRBV7-3
ASSPVRSGELF
>few|TRBJ2-1|TRBV20-1
SAPEGAHGQF
>NA|TRBJ2-1|TRBV20-1
SARGGSAGGYNEQF
>medium-sized|TRBJ1-1|TRBV7-9
ASSFFGGTEAF
>NA|TRBJ2-1|TRBV7-3
ASSLGLADEQF
>NA|TRBJ2-3|TRBV10-1
ATSSGGITDTQY